This TCR beta chain was sequenced in a study of multiple sclerosis patients with progressive multifocal leukoencephalopathy. Whole-study findings and limits: At PML onset, no shared TRBV or TRBJ gene usage was seen. The findings' link to JC virus versus immunocompromise remained uncertain.

Synthetic inline TR CDR3 controls covering all V-J pairings were spiked into each PCR. The method was immunoSEQ multiplex PCR; TCRdb's version includes in-frame clones alone and lacks a portion of them. Among approximately 27,000 clones listed, around 85% were seen once. Germline V gene lookup returns CDR1 MNHNS and CDR2 SASEGT. The V gene end was trimmed by 0 bases and the J gene end by 6 bases; junction bases not matched to a gene: 5. This CDR3 comprises 16 residues. Comment on this clone: Its antigen is not known.

Time point denoted: time of PML onset. The T3 samples were drawn when PML began. The rearrangement uses TRBV6-1 and TRBJ1-4, with 9 bases fitting TRBD1. Sequencing used PBMCs, obtained from a patient treated with natalizumab. This sequence was found in a woman in her 30s with progressive multifocal leukoencephalopathy. The CDR3 spells CASSEAIGQGYEKLFF. In nucleotides, the CDR3 is TGTGCCAGCAGTGAAGCTATAGGACAGGGGTATGAAAAACTGTTTTTT.